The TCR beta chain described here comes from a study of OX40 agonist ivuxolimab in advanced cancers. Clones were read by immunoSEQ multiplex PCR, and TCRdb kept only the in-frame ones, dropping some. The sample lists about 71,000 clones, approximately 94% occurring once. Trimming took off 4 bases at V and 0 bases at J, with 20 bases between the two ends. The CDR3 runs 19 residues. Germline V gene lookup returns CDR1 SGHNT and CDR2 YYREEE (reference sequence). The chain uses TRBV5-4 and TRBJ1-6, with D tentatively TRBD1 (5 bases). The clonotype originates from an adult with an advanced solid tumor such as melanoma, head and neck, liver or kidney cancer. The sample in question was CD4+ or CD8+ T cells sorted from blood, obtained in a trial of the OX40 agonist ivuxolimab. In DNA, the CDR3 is TGTGCCAGCAGCATGGGGGAGGGTCAGGCCTACTCCTATAATTCACCCCTCCACTTT. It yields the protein CASSMGEGQAYSYNSPLHF.